This entry features one TCR beta chain sequence. At one end, the junction sequence differs from germline, possibly due to a read error. These data come from a study of tumor-infiltrating lymphocytes in primary liver carcinoma. Study details: Tumors were stage T1-T3 N0M0, about 4.2 to 10 cm across.

This CDR3 contains 15 residues. DNA and RNA were both co-extracted from roughly 18-30 mg of bulk tissue that had not been sorted. Tumor regions sampled: superior, inferior, left, right poles, and centre. A constant-region primer served to make TCR beta cDNA from roughly 500 ng total RNA. Libraries for TCR beta were built through three nested multiplex PCR rounds, which together made up a slightly modified ARM-PCR procedure. The first two PCR rounds used TRBV1-TRBV30 forward primers with a C-beta reverse primer, about 10 cycles each. MiXCR, run by TCRdb on the multiplex PCR reads, gives a single entry per CDR3 protein. Among tens of thousands of distinct CDR3 sequences listed, roughly 69% were seen once.

This sequence joins TRBV12-3 or TRBV12-4 and TRBJ2-3, with D maybe TRBD2 (5 bases). Sequenced sample: liver tumor tissue from sampling region 4. Subset here: tumor region T4, right-lateral pole. The origin of this receptor is a man aged 40-55 years with primary liver carcinoma and hepatitis B virus infection. In DNA, the CDR3 is TGCGCCAGCAGCCCGGGGAGTGTCCGCACAGATACGCAGTATTTT. Its protein is CASSPGSVRTDTQYF.